Below are 14 T cell receptor beta chains sequenced from a single sample in a study of cytotoxic CD8 clonotypes in ibrutinib-treated CLL. Libraries were prepared by immunoSEQ multiplex PCR; TCRdb keeps only in-frame clonotypes and omits some of them. The sample yields 150,000 or so clones, around three quarters seen once. Source: PBMCs, taken after 12 months of ibrutinib treatment. All receptors come from a human donor with chronic lymphocytic leukemia.

The DNA of the CDR3 is TGTGCCAGCAGCGTAGACTTTTTGGGCACAGATACGCAGTATTTT. Amino acids: CASSVDFLGTDTQYF. V and J are TRBV9 and TRBJ2-3; no clear D gene. CDR1 is SGDLS, CDR2 YYNGEE, per germline. This CDR3 has 15 residues. Trimming took off 0 bases at V and 1 base at J, with 9 bases between the two ends.

J is TRBJ1-2 and V is TRBV28; TRBD1 might be the D (6 bases). Trimming removed 5 bases from V and 4 bases from J, with 11 bases in between. Germline CDR1 is MDHEN and CDR2 is SYDVKM. This CDR3 comprises 13 residues. CDR3: CASSPGQSYGYTF. The CDR3 DNA reads TGTGCCAGCAGTCCCGGACAGTCCTATGGCTACACCTTC.

The rearrangement uses TRBV27 and TRBJ1-5, with 8 bases matching TRBD1. This CDR3 is 14 amino acids long. Germline lookup yields CDR1 MNHEY and CDR2 SMNVEV (reference sequence). J gave up 7 bases and V 4 bases, and 6 bases lay outside the gene matches. CDR3: CASSSDRGGQPQHF. In DNA form, the CDR3 reads TGTGCCAGCAGTTCCGACAGGGGAGGGCAGCCCCAGCATTTT.

The chain carries TRBV4-2 and TRBJ2-5; a weak D match, TRBD2 (5 bases). The CDR3 has 15 residues. The ends were cut back, 1 base at V and 5 bases at J, with 14 bases in the middle. Per the germline V gene, CDR1 is LGHNA and CDR2 is YNFKEQ. The CDR3 DNA follows: TGTGCCAGCAGCCAAGTTGCTGTAATAGCGGAGACCCAGTACTTC. This gives the protein CASSQVAVIAETQYF.

The rearrangement uses TRBV6-1 and TRBJ2-3; perhaps D is TRBD1 or TRBD2 (5 bases each). Germline loops: CDR1 MNHNS, CDR2 SASEGT. V was clipped by 9 bases and J by 2 bases, with 15 bases between them. The CDR3 consists of 14 residues. The CDR3 is CASTPGPNTDTQYF. CDR3 sequence (DNA): TGTGCCAGTACTCCGGGACCAAACACAGATACGCAGTATTTT.

V usage is TRBV4-1 and J usage is TRBJ2-7, with 10 bases lining up with TRBD2. Unmatched junction bases numbered 7, after V lost 4 bases and J lost 4 bases. Per the germline V gene, CDR1 is MGHRA and CDR2 is YSYEKL. This CDR3 region has 15 residues. CDR3 in DNA: TGCGCCAGCAGCCCCCCTAGCGGGAGTAAGTACGAGCAGTACTTC. It specifies CASSPPSGSKYEQYF.

The rearrangement uses TRBV6-6 and TRBJ1-5; D unclear. The CDR3 loop spans 13 amino acids. In germline, CDR1 is MNHNY, CDR2 SVGAGI (reference sequence). V was cut by 0 bases and J by 9 bases, with 9 bases left in between. This CDR3 is CASSYSEAGPQHF. The DNA of the CDR3 is TGTGCCAGCAGTTACTCGGAGGCCGGGCCCCAGCATTTT.

This sequence joins TRBV28 and TRBJ2-7; no firm D call. This CDR3 spans 12 amino acids. V was pared by 1 base and J by 4 bases, with 5 bases between. Per the germline V gene, CDR1 is MDHEN and CDR2 is SYDVKM. The CDR3 DNA is TGTGCCAGCAGTTTATTGCGGTACGAGCAGTACTTC. Protein sequence: CASSLLRYEQYF.

The CDR3 sequence: CASSQRAGGPYEQYF. DNA for the CDR3: TGTGCCAGCAGCCAAAGAGCGGGAGGGCCCTACGAGCAGTACTTC. The genes are TRBV4-2 and TRBJ2-7; the match to TRBD2 covers 10 bases. The V segment lost 2 bases and the J segment 2 bases; nucleotides outside the gene matches: 3. CDR1 LGHNA and CDR2 YNFKEQ come from the germline V gene. The CDR3 consists of 15 residues.

This clone has more than one count but fewer than ten. The chain links TRBV4-2 to TRBJ1-5; D ambiguous. V was pared by 2 bases and J by 2 bases, with 16 bases between. There are 17 residues in the CDR3. Germline assignment: CDR1 LGHNA and CDR2 YNFKEQ. The CDR3 DNA is TGTGCCAGCAGCCAATTCGACGCCGTAGCGGGCAATCAGCCCCAGCATTTT. Protein sequence: CASSQFDAVAGNQPQHF.

The V gene is TRBV5-1, the J gene TRBJ1-2; TRBD1 matches at 8 bases. Germline assignment: CDR1 SGHRS and CDR2 YFSETQ. V lost 0 bases to trimming and J lost 3 bases; unmatched junction nucleotides: 7. The CDR3 has 16 residues. In DNA, the CDR3 is TGCGCCAGCAGCTTGGAAGGACAGGGAATTTACTATGGCTACACCTTC. Translating it yields CASSLEGQGIYYGYTF. The complete variable domain, with remaining parts taken from reference TRBV5-1 and TRBJ1-2, reads KAGVTQTPRYLIKTRGQQVTLSCSPISGHRSVSWYQQTPGQGLQFLFEYFSETQRNKGNFPGRFSGRQFSNSRSEMNVSTLELGDSALYLCASSLEGQGIYYGYTFGSGTRLTVV.

The chain links TRBV27 to TRBJ2-7, with D perhaps matching TRBD1 or TRBD2 (5 bases each). Germline V CDR1 and CDR2: MNHEY, SMNVEV (reference sequence). Trimming removed 3 bases from V and 3 bases from J, with 9 bases in between. The CDR3 is made up of 13 amino acids. In nucleotides, the CDR3 is TGTGCCAGCAGTTTGGGGACCTACTACGAGCAGTACTTC. Its protein product is CASSLGTYYEQYF.

The chain combines TRBV11-2 with TRBJ2-7; 13 bases are shared with TRBD2. The CDR3 runs 16 residues. Germline trimming cut 5 bases from V and 7 bases from J; bases unmatched to any gene: 11. Germline loops: CDR1 SGHAT, CDR2 FQNNGV. The CDR3 bases are TGTGCCAGCAGCCCGTGGACTAGCGGGAGATCGTATGAGCAGTACTTC. This encodes CASSPWTSGRSYEQYF. The full variable domain, completed using reference TRBV11-2 and TRBJ2-7, is EAGVAQSPRYKIIEKRQSVAFWCNPISGHATLYWYQQILGQGPKLLIQFQNNGVVDDSQLPKDRFSAERLKGVDSTLKIQPAKLEDSAVYLCASSPWTSGRSYEQYFGPGTRLTVT.

J is TRBJ2-1 and V is TRBV5-5; perhaps D is TRBD1 or TRBD2 (5 bases each). V lost 3 bases to trimming and J lost 4 bases, with 17 bases between them. This CDR3 is 16 amino acids long. CDR1 is SGHKS and CDR2 is YYEKEE in the germline V gene (reference sequence). This CDR3 reads CASSWTGTTNYNEQFF. The CDR3 DNA follows: TGTGCCAGCAGCTGGACCGGGACGACTAATTACAATGAGCAGTTCTTC. Complete variable domain (other parts from reference TRBV5-5 and TRBJ2-1): DAGVTQSPTHLIKTRGQQVTLRCSPISGHKSVSWYQQVLGQGPQFIFQYYEKEERGRGNFPDRFSARQFPNYSSELNVNALLLGDSALYLCASSWTGTTNYNEQFFGPGTRLTVL.